This T cell receptor beta chain originates from a study of blood T cell repertoires in COVID-19. Study overall: Some COVID-19 samples were acute and others convalescent; all came from the United States, Italy and Spain. Nucleic acid was either cDNA or gDNA, and it came from T cells, B-cell-depleted T cells, or PBMCs.

With 1 base removed from V and 0 bases from J, the gap between germline ends came to 16 bases. The germline gives CDR1 SGHTA, CDR2 FQGNSA. CDR3 length: 18 amino acids. Authors' data handling: Quantification of nucleated cells was approximated via reference gene primer amplification. Using immunoSEQ multiplex PCR, the repertoire was profiled, and TCRdb retains in-frame clones only, with some absent. V and J calls and clone size are those listed in that table; D and trimming were worked out from the DNA. In the table there are 150,000 to 200,000 clones, about 86% of which are singletons. Sequencing was carried out using peripheral blood. The chain joins TRBV7-2 to TRBJ1-5; weak D call: TRBD1 (5 bases). This clonotype was obtained from a man aged 18-30 years with active or convalescent COVID-19. The CDR3 region is CASSLEGIRAISNQPQHF. The CDR3 nucleotides read TGTGCCAGCAGCTTAGAAGGCATCAGGGCCATTAGCAATCAGCCCCAGCATTTT.